Each of the 19 T cell receptor beta chains below was sequenced from the same sample in a study of cytomegalovirus exposure and HLA in healthy donors (dated by TCRdb to between 2016 and 2019). The receptor library was made with the immunoSEQ multiplex PCR assay. For the multiplex PCR, a mixture combining 60 forward primers for TCR Vbeta segments and 13 reverse primers for TCR Jbeta segments was used. TCRdb's version of the immuneACCESS table is confined to in-frame rearrangements and falls short of the full clone set. An unresolved V gene accounts for under half of the shortfall where checked; the remainder is of unknown origin. In this sample the table shows around 140,000 clones, around 73% of which occur a single time. The leading ten clones occupy 2.5% to 3.5% of the sample. Material: PBMCs. The receptors were sampled from a female donor in good health and CMV-seronegative.

This chain joins TRBV6-5 and TRBJ2-3; 9 nucleotides line up with TRBD2. V lost 0 bases and J lost 1; bases outside the gene matches: 2. The CDR3 spans 16 residues. Germline CDR1 MNHEY, CDR2 SVGAGI. This CDR3 reads CASSYSSGRGTDTQYF. The CDR3 DNA reads as TGTGCCAGCAGTTACTCTAGCGGGAGAGGCACAGATACGCAGTATTTT.

The J gene is TRBJ2-2, the V gene TRBV5-4; weak D call: TRBD2 (6 bases). Germline CDR1 and CDR2: SGHNT and YYREEE (reference sequence). The V and J ends lost 1 base and 5 bases respectively, with 15 bases between them. CDR3 length: 16 amino acids. This chain's CDR3 is CASSLLRTRGTGELFF. The CDR3 DNA reads TGTGCCAGCAGCTTGCTACGGACGCGGGGAACCGGGGAGCTGTTTTTT.

The chain recombines TRBV6-5 with TRBJ2-1, with D tentatively TRBD1 (6 bases). Trimming took off 6 bases at V and 9 bases at J, with 18 bases between the two ends. The CDR3 has 14 residues. Germline CDR1 MNHEY, CDR2 SVGAGI. CDR3 sequence reads: CASRPPGQYVEQFF. The CDR3 DNA is TGTGCCAGCAGACCCCCGGGACAATACGTTGAGCAGTTCTTC.

V is TRBV9 and J is TRBJ2-5; 16 bases match TRBD2. Germline V gene lookup returns CDR1 SGDLS and CDR2 YYNGEE. V lost 2 bases, J lost 7 bases, and 5 bases stayed unmatched. There are 16 residues in the CDR3. The CDR3 loop reads CASSVGTSGGDGTQYF. DNA of the CDR3: TGTGCCAGCAGCGTTGGGACTAGCGGGGGGGATGGGACCCAGTACTTC.

This clone was observed once. V is TRBV7-9 and J is TRBJ2-4; the match to TRBD1 covers 9 bases. Per the germline V gene, CDR1 is SEHNR and CDR2 is FQNEAQ (reference sequence). There are 15 residues in the CDR3. With 6 bases clipped from V and 8 bases from J, the junction kept 11 bases outside the gene matches. In nucleotides, the CDR3 is TGTGCCAGCAGTGGCATACGGGACAGGGCGGACATTCAGTACTTC. It yields the protein CASSGIRDRADIQYF.

The CDR3 coding sequence is TGTGCCAGCAGTTTAGGGCAGGGGGGAAACAATCAGCCCCAGCATTTT. Its protein is CASSLGQGGNNQPQHF. The gene calls are TRBV28 and TRBJ1-5, with 7 bases identical to TRBD1. Germline CDR1 is MDHEN and CDR2 is SYDVKM. Trimming at V came to 2 bases and at J to 3 bases, leaving 7 bases not matched to a gene. This CDR3 comprises 16 residues.

This clone has only a few counts. The V and J genes are TRBV5-1 and TRBJ1-1, with 7 bases aligning to TRBD1. CDR1 SGHRS and CDR2 YFSETQ come from the germline V gene. The CDR3 is made up of 14 amino acids. After removal of 0 bases from V and 6 bases from J, the junction contained 5 bases not matched to a gene. CDR3 amino acids: CASSLDRGRAEAFF. In DNA, the CDR3 is TGCGCCAGCAGCTTGGACAGGGGTAGGGCTGAAGCTTTCTTT.

The chain links TRBV2 to TRBJ2-3, with a weak D call TRBD2 (5 bases). This CDR3 spans 13 amino acids. Germline lookup yields CDR1 SNHLY and CDR2 FYNNEI. V gave up 4 bases and J gave up 7 bases, with 12 bases separating them. CDR3 bases: TGTGCCAGCAGTGTTGGGAGCTTGTATACGCAGTATTTT. Amino acid sequence: CASSVGSLYTQYF.

This clone has just a few counts. The chain is built from TRBV6-1 and TRBJ1-1; possibly TRBD1 for D (6 bases). Germline V lookup: CDR1 MNHNS, CDR2 SASEGT. V lost 5 bases and J 2 bases, leaving 15 bases between the germline ends. CDR3 length: 15 amino acids. The CDR3 sequence: CASSNLGGLNTEAFF. The CDR3 DNA reads TGTGCCAGCAGTAACTTGGGGGGGCTTAACACTGAAGCTTTCTTT.

In DNA form, the CDR3 reads TGTGCCAGTAGTATCGTTTTTGGGACAGGGGGCGCGGGCACTGAAGCTTTCTTT. Translation: CASSIVFGTGGAGTEAFF. The J gene is TRBJ1-1, the V gene TRBV19, with 12 nucleotides matching TRBD1. There are 18 residues in the CDR3. Germline V gene data show CDR1 as LNHDA and CDR2 as SQIVND (reference sequence). V gave up 3 bases and J gave up 4 bases; unmatched junction bases: 12.

This clone was observed a single time. The chain couples TRBV5-1 to TRBJ1-2, with 8 bases fitting TRBD1. The V and J ends lost 1 base and 6 bases, in that order; junction bases with no gene match: 8. The CDR3 length is 15 residues. In germline, CDR1 is SGHRS, CDR2 YFSETQ. CDR3 sequence (DNA): TGCGCCAGCAGCTTGCTGACGGACAGGGACCATGGCTACACCTTC. This sequence encodes CASSLLTDRDHGYTF.

CDR3 sequence reads: CASSFDRVRIEREAFF. For the CDR3, the DNA is TGTGCCAGCAGCTTCGACAGGGTCCGAATAGAGAGAGAAGCTTTCTTT. The chain combines TRBV11-2 with TRBJ1-1; 7 positions match TRBD1. Trimming removed 3 bases from V and 8 bases from J; junction bases left unmatched: 15. This CDR3 region has 16 residues. The germline gives CDR1 SGHAT, CDR2 FQNNGV.

The chain recombines TRBV19 with TRBJ1-5; TRBD1 might be the D (5 bases). This CDR3 comprises 14 residues. V was clipped by 8 bases and J by 0 bases, with 11 bases between them. The germline V gene encodes CDR1 LNHDA and CDR2 SQIVND (reference sequence). CDR3 coding DNA: TGTGCCAGTGGAACAGGCTATAGCAATCAGCCCCAGCATTTT. This gives the protein CASGTGYSNQPQHF.

V gene TRBV6-6 combines with J gene TRBJ2-7; TRBD1 matches at 8 bases. CDR3 length: 15 residues. Trimming took 2 bases from V and 2 from J; bases not matched to a gene: 5. Germline V gene sequence: CDR1 MNHNY, CDR2 SVGAGI (reference sequence). This chain's CDR3 is CASSYGQGVTYEQYF. CDR3 bases: TGTGCCAGCAGTTACGGACAGGGCGTTACCTACGAGCAGTACTTC.

The chain couples TRBV30 to TRBJ2-5; 11 nucleotides agree with TRBD2. J gave up 5 bases and V 0 bases, and 5 bases lay outside the gene matches. The germline CDR1 and CDR2 sequences are GTSNPN and SVGIG (reference sequence). The CDR3 runs 15 residues. This chain's CDR3 is CAWSVTSGIRETQYF. CDR3 sequence (DNA): TGTGCCTGGAGTGTGACTAGCGGGATTCGGGAGACCCAGTACTTC.

V is TRBV7-2 and J is TRBJ2-3, with TRBD1 as a possible D gene (5 bases). Germline-derived CDR1 and CDR2 are SGHTA and FQGNSA. Trimming removed 2 bases from V and 2 bases from J, with 11 bases in between. CDR3 size: 15 residues. In nucleotides, the CDR3 is TGTGCCAGCAGCTTAAGTCAGGGATACACAGATACGCAGTATTTT. Translated: CASSLSQGYTDTQYF.

The chain employs TRBV15 and TRBJ2-7, with 7 bases that match TRBD2. The germline gives CDR1 LNHNV, CDR2 YYDKDF (reference sequence). The CDR3 covers 16 residues. The trim removed 0 bases at V and 0 bases at J, leaving 5 bases unmatched. This chain's CDR3 is CATSRDYGGSSYEQYF. The CDR3 nucleotides read TGTGCCACCAGCAGAGATTATGGCGGGAGCTCCTACGAGCAGTACTTC.

This clone was observed a handful of times. J is TRBJ1-2 and V is TRBV7-9, with 8 positions matching TRBD1. The CDR3 totals 16 residues. V trimming: 5 bases; J trimming: 3 bases; junction bases outside the gene matches: 11. Germline CDR1 reads SEHNR; CDR2 reads FQNEAQ (reference sequence). CDR3 sequence: CASSPYRGQGDYGYTF. CDR3 nucleotides: TGTGCCAGCAGCCCATACCGTGGACAGGGTGACTATGGCTACACCTTC. Full variable domain (missing parts from reference TRBV7-9 and TRBJ1-2): DTGVSQNPRHKITKRGQNVTFRCDPISEHNRLYWYRQTLGQGPEFLTYFQNEAQLEKSRLLSDRFSAERPKGSFSTLEIQRTEQGDSAMYLCASSPYRGQGDYGYTFGSGTRLTVV.

The rearrangement uses TRBV5-4 and TRBJ2-7, with D hard to call. This CDR3 has 13 residues. The V and J ends lost 0 bases and 5 bases respectively, with 9 bases between them. The germline V gene has CDR1 SGHNT and CDR2 YYREEE (reference sequence). CDR3: CASSLENFDEQYF. The CDR3 nucleotides read TGTGCCAGCAGCTTGGAAAATTTCGACGAGCAGTACTTC.